The entry below gives a single T cell receptor beta chain sequence along with its context. Its antigen remains unidentified. The data are from a study of T-cell memory formation after mild COVID-19. Broader study findings: Day 37-peaking second-wave clones had unconfirmed SARS-CoV-2 specificity.

A 5'RACE reaction primed in the constant segment made cDNA libraries of TCR alpha and TCR beta, and these carried sample barcodes and UMIs. TCRdb reprocessed the 5' RACE reads with MiXCR, giving one entry per CDR3 protein. Among a few hundred thousand distinct CDR3 sequences listed, around a quarter were seen once. V gave up 3 bases and J gave up 7 bases; unmatched junction bases: 8. The CDR3 length is 15 residues. Germline assignment: CDR1 SGHAT and CDR2 FQNNGV. The sample was PBMCs or a T cell subset sorted from them (not recorded which). The sequence derives from an adult woman who had mild COVID-19 (a few samples of this study predate the infection). Cell type and time point are not known. J is TRBJ1-2 and V is TRBV11-2; the match to TRBD1 covers 10 bases. This chain's CDR3 is CASSFPGTGAGGYTF. CDR3 DNA: TGTGCCAGCAGCTTCCCCGGGACAGGGGCGGGTGGCTACACCTTC.